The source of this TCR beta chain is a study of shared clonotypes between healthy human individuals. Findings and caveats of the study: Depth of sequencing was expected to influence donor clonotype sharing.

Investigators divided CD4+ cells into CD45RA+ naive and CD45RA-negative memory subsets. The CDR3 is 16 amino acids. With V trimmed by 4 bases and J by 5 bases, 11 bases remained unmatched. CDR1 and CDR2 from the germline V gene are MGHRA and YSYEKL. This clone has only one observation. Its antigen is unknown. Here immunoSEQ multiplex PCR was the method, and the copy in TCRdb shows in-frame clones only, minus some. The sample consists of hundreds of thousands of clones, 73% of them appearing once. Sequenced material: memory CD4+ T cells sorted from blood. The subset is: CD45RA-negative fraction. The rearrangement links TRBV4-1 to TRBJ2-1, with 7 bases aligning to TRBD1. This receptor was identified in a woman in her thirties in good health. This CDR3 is CASSPGTANYNNEQFF. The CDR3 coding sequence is TGCGCCAGCAGCCCAGGGACAGCTAATTATAACAATGAGCAGTTCTTC.